Below are 29 T cell receptor beta chains sequenced from a single sample in a study of CD8 T cells in ankylosing spondylitis. Broader study findings: Ankylosing spondylitis blood appeared to carry a characteristic TCR beta motif of roughly 8 highly homologous variants.

TCRdb recomputed calls from the 5' RACE reads with MiXCR, one row per CDR3 protein. The sample consists of a few hundred thousand distinct CDR3 sequences, more than 9.5% of them appearing once. No antigen is known for these receptors. What was sequenced was blood, either unsorted or a sorted T cell fraction (not recorded which). These receptors were collected from a male donor with ankylosing spondylitis.

This clonotype was observed a few times. The V call is TRBV5-6, the J call TRBJ2-7; 7 bases are a match to TRBD2. The J segment lost 8 bases and the V segment lost 4 bases, leaving 6 bases of the junction unmatched. Germline V CDR1 and CDR2: SGHDT, YYEEEE. There are 12 residues in the CDR3. CDR3 coding DNA: TGTGCCAGCAGCCTCCGGCGGGAGCAGCAGTACGTC. Protein: CASSLRREQQYV.

This chain connects TRBV2 to TRBJ2-1, with 11 bases that match TRBD1. The V segment lost 0 bases and the J segment 9 bases; nucleotides outside the gene matches: 7. Germline CDR1 SNHLY, CDR2 FYNNEI. The CDR3 sequence is 16 residues long. DNA of the CDR3: TGTGCCAGCAGTGAAGCTAAGGACAGGGGGCAAGGTGAGCAGTTCTTC. Its protein is CASSEAKDRGQGEQFF. The whole variable domain, filled in from reference TRBV2 and TRBJ2-1, reads EPEVTQTPSHQVTQMGQEVILRCVPISNHLYFYWYRQILGQKVEFLVSFYNNEISEKSEIFDDQFSVERPDGSNFTLKIRSTKLEDSAMYFCASSEAKDRGQGEQFFGPGTRLTVL.

There are many counts of this clonotype. The chain recombines TRBV5-1 with TRBJ1-1, with D unresolved. The CDR3 loop spans 15 amino acids. Germline CDR1 and CDR2: SGHRS and YFSETQ. Deletions cut 0 bases from V and 1 base from J, with 10 bases between. CDR3 bases: TGCGCCAGCAGCTTGGCCAACGGTGGGAACACTGAAGCTTTCTTT. Residues: CASSLANGGNTEAFF. The variable domain in full, with the rest retrieved from reference TRBV5-1 and TRBJ1-1, is KAGVTQTPRYLIKTRGQQVTLSCSPISGHRSVSWYQQTPGQGLQFLFEYFSETQRNKGNFPGRFSGRQFSNSRSEMNVSTLELGDSALYLCASSLANGGNTEAFFGQGTRLTVV.

This clonotype was seen more than once but under ten times. This sequence joins TRBV24-1 and TRBJ2-1, with TRBD1 matching over 9 bases. Looked up from germline, CDR1 is KGHDR and CDR2 is SFDVKD. This CDR3 spans 13 amino acids. Germline trimming cut 6 bases from V and 10 bases from J; bases unmatched to any gene: 6. The CDR3 here is CATSRTGEGEQFF. CDR3 DNA: TGTGCCACCAGTAGGACAGGGGAGGGCGAGCAGTTCTTC.

In this sample, this clonotype turned up a few times. This chain connects TRBV3-1 to TRBJ2-5; D is possibly TRBD1 (5 bases). The V gene's germline CDR1 is LGHDT and CDR2 YNNKEL (reference sequence). Trimming took 1 base from V and 5 from J, leaving 14 bases between them. CDR3 size: 15 residues. As DNA, the CDR3 is TGTGCCAGCAGCCAAGGGGCAGGGTCTTGGGAGACCCAGTACTTC. The encoded protein is CASSQGAGSWETQYF.

This chain's CDR3 is CASSPRVPFYGYTF. For the CDR3, the DNA is TGTGCCAGCAGCCCCCGAGTGCCCTTCTATGGCTACACCTTC. The rearrangement uses TRBV7-8 and TRBJ1-2; D call uncertain. The germline V and J ends were trimmed by 5 bases and 4 bases, with 14 bases remaining between them. The germline gives CDR1 SGHVS, CDR2 FQNEAQ. This CDR3 spans 14 amino acids.

This clonotype was seen more than once but under ten times. The chain carries TRBV20-1 and TRBJ1-2; the D is unclear. V was clipped by 4 bases and J by 8 bases, with 8 bases between them. The CDR3 is made up of 10 amino acids. Germline CDR1 and CDR2: DFQATT and SNEGSKA (reference sequence). This CDR3 reads CSAIRIGYTF. The CDR3 DNA sequence: TGCAGTGCTATAAGGATCGGCTACACCTTC.

This clonotype has a handful of counts. This rearrangement joins TRBV20-1 to TRBJ2-3; TRBD2 matches 15 bases. From germline, CDR1 is DFQATT and CDR2 SNEGSKA (reference sequence). This CDR3 comprises 19 residues. Unmatched junction bases numbered 12, after V lost 2 bases and J lost 3 bases. The CDR3: CSARHWTSGRAESTDTQYF. DNA for the CDR3: TGCAGTGCTAGACATTGGACTAGCGGGAGGGCCGAATCTACAGATACGCAGTATTTT.

The CDR3 coding sequence is TGCAGTGCTAGGGGCACCGGGACTAGCGGGAGGGTAAGCTCCTACAATGAGCAGTTCTTC. Residues: CSARGTGTSGRVSSYNEQFF. The chain has TRBV20-1 and TRBJ2-1, with 16 positions matching TRBD2. From germline, CDR1 is DFQATT and CDR2 SNEGSKA (reference sequence). This CDR3 comprises 20 residues. V lost 3 bases to trimming and J lost 0 bases; unmatched junction nucleotides: 11.

The genes are TRBV20-1 and TRBJ2-4, with a weak D call TRBD2 (5 bases). The germline gives CDR1 DFQATT, CDR2 SNEGSKA (reference sequence). This CDR3 region has 13 residues. Trimming took 6 bases from V and 3 from J, leaving 12 bases between them. The DNA of the CDR3 is TGCAGTGCCGAGACCGGGGACAAAAACATTCAGTACTTC. Protein product: CSAETGDKNIQYF.

This clonotype was seen ten or more times. The genes are TRBV24-1 and TRBJ2-1; no reliable D call. Germline V gene data show CDR1 as KGHDR and CDR2 as SFDVKD. V was shortened by 9 bases and J by 1 base, with 12 bases between the two germline ends. The CDR3 consists of 14 residues. The CDR3 protein is CATGGEASYNEQFF. In DNA form, the CDR3 reads TGTGCCACCGGCGGAGAGGCGTCCTACAATGAGCAGTTCTTC.

The rearrangement links TRBV19 to TRBJ2-6, with no clear D. CDR1 is LNHDA, CDR2 SQIVND, per germline (reference sequence). V was clipped by 5 bases and J by 2 bases, with 13 bases between them. This CDR3 comprises 16 residues. CDR3 protein: CASSFSPRAGANVLTF. CDR3 DNA sequence: TGTGCCAGTAGTTTCTCACCTCGGGCTGGGGCCAACGTCCTGACTTTC.

The chain joins TRBV4-1 to TRBJ2-1; TRBD2 matches at 8 bases. The junction had 2 bases not matched to a gene; V was cut back by 3 bases and J by 7 bases. CDR3 length: 13 residues. In germline, CDR1 is MGHRA, CDR2 YSYEKL. The CDR3 reads CASSHGTRNEQFF. Written as DNA, the CDR3 is TGCGCCAGCAGCCATGGGACTAGGAATGAGCAGTTCTTC.

This clonotype occurred a few times. CDR3 amino acids: CSASLTGGNYGYTF. CDR3 sequence (DNA): TGCAGTGCTAGTCTTACAGGGGGCAATTATGGCTACACCTTC. The chain links TRBV20-1 to TRBJ1-2; TRBD1 aligns across 9 bases. The CDR3 totals 14 residues. The germline CDR1 and CDR2 sequences are DFQATT and SNEGSKA (reference sequence). Losses at the gene ends were 3 bases for V and 5 bases for J; bases not matched to a gene: 7.

The chain combines TRBV18 with TRBJ2-1, with unresolved D. V lost 3 bases and J lost 6, with 12 bases in between. The CDR3 totals 14 residues. CDR1 is KGHSH and CDR2 is LQKENI in the germline V gene. CDR3 coding DNA: TGTGCCAGCTCACCGGACCCTCTGGGCAATGAGCAGTTCTTC. This sequence encodes CASSPDPLGNEQFF.

This clonotype appeared a few times. The chain combines TRBV5-1 with TRBJ2-1; TRBD2 matches at 13 bases. Per germline, CDR1 SGHRS and CDR2 YFSETQ. The J segment lost 11 bases and the V segment lost 7 bases, leaving 15 bases of the junction unmatched. The length of the CDR3 is 16 residues. The CDR3 DNA follows: TGCGCCAGCCAGGGACTAGCGGGACTCGACGGAGCCCAGCAGTTCTTC. This gives the protein CASQGLAGLDGAQQFF.

This chain joins TRBV19 and TRBJ1-1; unclear D gene. Germline-derived CDR1 and CDR2 are LNHDA and SQIVND (reference sequence). The CDR3 length is 14 residues. V was trimmed by 3 bases and J by 3 bases, leaving 11 bases between them. CDR3 sequence (DNA): TGTGCCAGTAGTATCCGACATAGGGACACTGAAGCTTTCTTT. Translated, it gives CASSIRHRDTEAFF.

This clonotype turned up a few times. The rearrangement uses TRBV24-1 and TRBJ2-1, with 9 bases that match TRBD2. CDR3 length: 16 amino acids. Unmatched junction bases numbered 10, after V lost 3 bases and J lost 8 bases. Germline assignment: CDR1 KGHDR and CDR2 SFDVKD. The CDR3 protein is CATSDAGLAVYDEQFF. Here the CDR3 DNA reads TGTGCCACCAGTGATGCGGGACTAGCCGTTTATGATGAGCAGTTCTTC.

This clonotype was recorded a few times. The genes are TRBV5-1 and TRBJ2-1; 8 bases map to TRBD1. This CDR3 is built from 15 residues. J gave up 5 bases and V 4 bases, and 8 bases lay outside the gene matches. CDR1 SGHRS and CDR2 YFSETQ come from the germline V gene. CDR3 coding DNA: TGCGCCAGCAGCCTGGGACCCAGGGGGCACAATGAGCAGTTCTTC. This translates into CASSLGPRGHNEQFF.

This clonotype has ten or more counts. This chain joins TRBV25-1 and TRBJ1-1; the D is unclear. V was cut by 4 bases and J by 5 bases, with 17 bases left in between. The CDR3 has 15 residues. Per the germline V gene, CDR1 is MGHDK and CDR2 is SYGVNS. CDR3 in amino acids: CASSAIGLGGTEAFF. In nucleotides, the CDR3 is TGTGCCAGCAGTGCTATAGGGTTGGGTGGAACTGAAGCTTTCTTT.

This clonotype was seen many times. V usage is TRBV3-1 and J usage is TRBJ1-1; D may be TRBD1 (5 bases). CDR3 length: 13 residues. Trimming removed 1 base at V and 10 bases at J, with 13 bases between. Germline-derived CDR1 and CDR2 are LGHDT and YNNKEL (reference sequence). The CDR3 sequence is CASSQGPAGRAFF. The CDR3 DNA is TGTGCCAGCAGCCAAGGCCCTGCAGGGAGAGCTTTCTTT.

The V call is TRBV12-5, the J call TRBJ2-2; no firm D call. CDR1 and CDR2 (germline): LGHNT, FRNRAP. V was pared by 2 bases and J by 13 bases, with 14 bases between. This CDR3 comprises 13 residues. The CDR3 reads CASGLPTITGLFF. CDR3 nucleotide sequence: TGTGCTAGTGGTTTGCCCACTATAACGGGGCTGTTTTTT.

This clonotype has only a few counts. The CDR3 reads CASSSSWAEKYNEQFF. As DNA, the CDR3 is TGTGCCAGCAGTTCCTCGTGGGCGGAGAAATACAATGAGCAGTTCTTC. The chain recombines TRBV27 with TRBJ2-1; D unclear. Germline V gene data show CDR1 as MNHEY and CDR2 as SMNVEV (reference sequence). This CDR3 contains 16 residues. The V end lost 4 bases, the J end lost 4 bases, and 17 bases lay between the germline ends.

This sequence joins TRBV24-1 and TRBJ1-4; TRBD1 aligns across 9 bases. Germline CDR1 and CDR2: KGHDR and SFDVKD. This CDR3 contains 15 residues. With 2 bases clipped from V and 6 bases from J, the junction kept 3 bases outside the gene matches. CDR3 loop: CATSDSGQGDEKLFF. CDR3 in DNA: TGTGCCACCAGTGATTCGGGACAGGGAGATGAAAAACTGTTTTTT.

This clonotype was seen more than once but under ten times. This sequence joins TRBV6-5 and TRBJ2-5; 11 nucleotides agree with TRBD2. Trimming cost V 4 bases and J 5 bases; bases outside gene matches: 6. From germline, CDR1 is MNHEY and CDR2 SVGAGI. CDR3 length: 15 amino acids. The DNA for the CDR3 is TGTGCCAGCAGTTTGACTAGCGGGATTGACGAGACCCAGTACTTC. It codes for CASSLTSGIDETQYF.

Only a few counts were recorded for this clonotype. The chain couples TRBV7-9 to TRBJ1-1, with D tentatively TRBD1 (6 bases). Germline values: CDR1 SEHNR, CDR2 FQNEAQ (reference sequence). V lost 5 bases, J lost 4 bases, and 14 bases lay in between. The CDR3 length is 14 residues. CDR3 region: CASSTRGRGTEAFF. CDR3 nucleotides: TGTGCCAGCAGCACGAGGGGGAGAGGCACTGAAGCTTTCTTT. Variable domain in full (rest from reference TRBV7-9 and TRBJ1-1): DTGVSQNPRHKITKRGQNVTFRCDPISEHNRLYWYRQTLGQGPEFLTYFQNEAQLEKSRLLSDRFSAERPKGSFSTLEIQRTEQGDSAMYLCASSTRGRGTEAFFGQGTRLTVV.

This chain uses TRBV7-2 with TRBJ1-4, with a tentative D call TRBD1 (6 bases). V gave up 1 base and J gave up 1 base, with 13 bases separating them. Germline CDR1 is SGHTA and CDR2 is FQGNSA. The CDR3 covers 17 residues. CDR3: CASSLVTGTETNEKLFF. The CDR3 region has the DNA TGTGCCAGCAGCTTAGTTACAGGGACCGAAACTAATGAAAAACTGTTTTTT.

V and J are TRBV20-1 and TRBJ2-1; the match to TRBD2 covers 7 bases. Germline values: CDR1 DFQATT, CDR2 SNEGSKA (reference sequence). V lost 1 base and J lost 3; bases outside the gene matches: 6. The CDR3 is made up of 15 amino acids. This CDR3 reads CSARGGGSNYNEQFF. CDR3 nucleotides: TGCAGTGCTAGAGGGGGGGGGTCAAACTACAATGAGCAGTTCTTC.

The chain recombines TRBV9 with TRBJ2-1; 9 bases fit TRBD1. J gave up 8 bases and V 4 bases, and 7 bases lay outside the gene matches. The CDR3 has 14 residues. CDR1 is SGDLS, CDR2 YYNGEE, per germline. The CDR3 DNA follows: TGTGCCAGCAGCCCAGACAGGGGGGGCGATGAGCAGTTCTTC. Translation: CASSPDRGGDEQFF. The variable domain in full, with the rest retrieved from reference TRBV9 and TRBJ2-1, is DSGVTQTPKHLITATGQRVTLRCSPRSGDLSVYWYQQSLDQGLQFLIQYYNGEERAKGNILERFSAQQFPDLHSELNLSSLELGDSALYFCASSPDRGGDEQFFGPGTRLTVL.